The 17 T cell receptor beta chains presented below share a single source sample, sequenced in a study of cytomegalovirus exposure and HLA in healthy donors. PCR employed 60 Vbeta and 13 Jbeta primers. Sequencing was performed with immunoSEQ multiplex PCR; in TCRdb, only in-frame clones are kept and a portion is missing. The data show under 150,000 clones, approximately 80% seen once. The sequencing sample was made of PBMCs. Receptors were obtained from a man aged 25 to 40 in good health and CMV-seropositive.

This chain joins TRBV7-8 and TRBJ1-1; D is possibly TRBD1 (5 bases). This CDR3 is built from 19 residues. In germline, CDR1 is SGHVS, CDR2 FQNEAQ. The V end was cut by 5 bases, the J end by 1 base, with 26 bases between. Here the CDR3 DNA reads TGTGCCAGCAGCGGTAAAGCCTCGAGACAGCGAATGAGGAACACTGAAGCTTTCTTT. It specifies CASSGKASRQRMRNTEAFF.

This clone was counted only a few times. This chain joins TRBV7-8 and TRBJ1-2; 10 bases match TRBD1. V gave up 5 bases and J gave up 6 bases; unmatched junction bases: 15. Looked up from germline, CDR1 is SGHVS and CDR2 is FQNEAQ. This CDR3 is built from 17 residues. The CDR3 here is CASSPSPRDRGDHGYTF. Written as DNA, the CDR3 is TGTGCCAGCAGCCCAAGCCCGCGGGACAGGGGAGACCATGGCTACACCTTC.

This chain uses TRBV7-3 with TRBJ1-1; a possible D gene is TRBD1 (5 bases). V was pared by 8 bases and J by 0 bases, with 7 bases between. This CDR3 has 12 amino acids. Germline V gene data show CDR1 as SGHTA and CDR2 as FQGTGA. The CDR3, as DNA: TGTGCCAGCCAGGGTCTGAACACTGAAGCTTTCTTT. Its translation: CASQGLNTEAFF.

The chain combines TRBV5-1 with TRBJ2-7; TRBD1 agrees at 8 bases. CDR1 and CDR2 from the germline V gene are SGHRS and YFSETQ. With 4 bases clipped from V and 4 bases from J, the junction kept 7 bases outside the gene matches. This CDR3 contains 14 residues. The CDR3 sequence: CASSPPQGAYEQYF. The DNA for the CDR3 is TGCGCCAGCAGCCCCCCCCAGGGGGCGTACGAGCAGTACTTC.

The CDR3 is CASSLSGKGTEAFF. The CDR3 DNA follows: TGCGCCAGCAGCTTATCGGGGAAGGGCACTGAAGCTTTCTTT. The rearrangement joins TRBV5-1 to TRBJ1-1; unclear D gene. The germline gives CDR1 SGHRS, CDR2 YFSETQ. This CDR3 spans 14 amino acids. With 2 bases removed from V and 4 bases from J, the gap between germline ends came to 12 bases.

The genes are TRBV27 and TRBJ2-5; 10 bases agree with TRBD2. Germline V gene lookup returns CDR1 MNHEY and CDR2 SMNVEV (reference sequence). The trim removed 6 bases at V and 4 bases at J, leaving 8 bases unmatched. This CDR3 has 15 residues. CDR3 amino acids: CASSPPGLASETQYF. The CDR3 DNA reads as TGTGCCAGCAGCCCACCGGGACTAGCGTCAGAGACCCAGTACTTC.

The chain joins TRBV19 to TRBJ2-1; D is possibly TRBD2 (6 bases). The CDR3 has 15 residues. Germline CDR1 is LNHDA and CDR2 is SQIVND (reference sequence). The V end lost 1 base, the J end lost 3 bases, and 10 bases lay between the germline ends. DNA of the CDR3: TGTGCCAGTAGTATAGCGGGAGCCTTCTACAATGAGCAGTTCTTC. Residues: CASSIAGAFYNEQFF. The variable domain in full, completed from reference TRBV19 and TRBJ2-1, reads DGGITQSPKYLFRKEGQNVTLSCEQNLNHDAMYWYRQDPGQGLRLIYYSQIVNDFQKGDIAEGYSVSREKKESFPLTVTSAQKNPTAFYLCASSIAGAFYNEQFFGPGTRLTVL.

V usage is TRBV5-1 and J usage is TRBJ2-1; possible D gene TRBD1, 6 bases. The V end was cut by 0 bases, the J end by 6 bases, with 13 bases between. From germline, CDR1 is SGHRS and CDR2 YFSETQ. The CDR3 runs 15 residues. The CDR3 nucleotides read TGCGCCAGCAGCTTGGCCTTGGACAGCTTCAATGAGCAGTTCTTC. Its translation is CASSLALDSFNEQFF.

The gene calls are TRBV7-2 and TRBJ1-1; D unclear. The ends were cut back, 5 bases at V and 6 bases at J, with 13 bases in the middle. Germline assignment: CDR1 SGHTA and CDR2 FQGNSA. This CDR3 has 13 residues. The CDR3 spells CASSAQEASEAFF. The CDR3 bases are TGTGCCAGCAGCGCCCAGGAGGCTTCTGAAGCTTTCTTT.

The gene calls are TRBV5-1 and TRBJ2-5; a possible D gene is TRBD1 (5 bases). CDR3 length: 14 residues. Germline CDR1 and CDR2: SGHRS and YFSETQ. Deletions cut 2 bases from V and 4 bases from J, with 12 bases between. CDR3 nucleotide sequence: TGCGCCAGCAGCTTACGACAGTTCGGAGAGACCCAGTACTTC. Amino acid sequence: CASSLRQFGETQYF.

In DNA, the CDR3 is TGTGCCAGCAGTTACTACAGGGGAATCCAGCAGTACTTC. The encoded protein is CASSYYRGIQQYF. This rearrangement joins TRBV6-5 to TRBJ2-7; 7 bases align to TRBD1. The trim removed 1 base at V and 8 bases at J, leaving 5 bases unmatched. There are 13 residues in the CDR3. Germline V gives CDR1 MNHEY, CDR2 SVGAGI.

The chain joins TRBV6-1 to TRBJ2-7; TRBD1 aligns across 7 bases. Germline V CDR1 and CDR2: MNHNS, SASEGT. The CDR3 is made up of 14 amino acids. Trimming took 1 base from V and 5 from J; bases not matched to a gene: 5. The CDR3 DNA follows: TGTGCCAGCAGTGAAGGGACAGGCGTCCACGAGCAGTACTTC. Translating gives CASSEGTGVHEQYF.

CDR3 nucleotides: TGCAGCGTTGAAGGTTTAGCGGGTCACCGCACAGATACGCAGTATTTT. Protein: CSVEGLAGHRTDTQYF. V and J are TRBV29-1 and TRBJ2-3, with 7 bases matching TRBD2. The CDR3 is 16 residues long. Unmatched junction bases numbered 8, after V lost 1 base and J lost 1 base. CDR1 is SQVTM, CDR2 ANQGSEA, per germline.

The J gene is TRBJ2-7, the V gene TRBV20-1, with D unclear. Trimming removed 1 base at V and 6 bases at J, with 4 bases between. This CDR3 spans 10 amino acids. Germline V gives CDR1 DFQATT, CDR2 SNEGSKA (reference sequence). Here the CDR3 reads CSARGIEQYF. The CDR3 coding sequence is TGCAGTGCTAGAGGTATCGAGCAGTACTTC.

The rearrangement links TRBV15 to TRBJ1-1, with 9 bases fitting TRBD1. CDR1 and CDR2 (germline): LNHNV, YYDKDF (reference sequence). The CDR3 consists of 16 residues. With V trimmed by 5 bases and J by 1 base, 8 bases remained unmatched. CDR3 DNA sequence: TGTGCCACCAGCTCCACCGGGACAGGGAAGAACACTGAAGCTTTCTTT. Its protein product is CATSSTGTGKNTEAFF.

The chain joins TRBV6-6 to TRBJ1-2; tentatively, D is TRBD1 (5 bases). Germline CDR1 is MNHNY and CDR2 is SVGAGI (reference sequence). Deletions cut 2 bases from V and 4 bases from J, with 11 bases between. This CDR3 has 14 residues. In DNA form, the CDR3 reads TGTGCCAGCAGTTACACCGACAGCCTCTATGGCTACACCTTC. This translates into CASSYTDSLYGYTF.

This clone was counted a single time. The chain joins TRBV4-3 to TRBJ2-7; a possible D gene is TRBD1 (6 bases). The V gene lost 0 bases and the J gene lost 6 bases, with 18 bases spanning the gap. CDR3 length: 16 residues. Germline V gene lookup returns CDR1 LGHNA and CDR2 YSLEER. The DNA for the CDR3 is TGCGCCAGCAGCCAAGATTGGCCGGGACATGTACCCGAGCAGTACTTC. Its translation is CASSQDWPGHVPEQYF.